The entry that follows covers one T cell receptor beta chain sequence. The sample is drawn from a study of blood T cell repertoires in COVID-19. Some clones are missing from TCRdb's copy, which holds only in-frame ones; the method was immunoSEQ multiplex PCR. The sample includes about 74,000 clones, 88% of them seen just once. This TCR was sampled from a man aged 70-80 years with active or convalescent COVID-19. The sample comprised peripheral blood.

CDR3 DNA: TGTGCCAGCAGGACTAGCGGGGGGAGGTACCAAGAGACCCAGTACTTC. Residues: CASRTSGGRYQETQYF. This chain connects TRBV5-5 to TRBJ2-5; 13 bases fit TRBD2. Germline V CDR1 and CDR2: SGHKS, YYEKEE (reference sequence). The V gene end was trimmed by 5 bases and the J gene end by 0 bases; junction bases not matched to a gene: 4. The CDR3 extends over 16 amino acids.